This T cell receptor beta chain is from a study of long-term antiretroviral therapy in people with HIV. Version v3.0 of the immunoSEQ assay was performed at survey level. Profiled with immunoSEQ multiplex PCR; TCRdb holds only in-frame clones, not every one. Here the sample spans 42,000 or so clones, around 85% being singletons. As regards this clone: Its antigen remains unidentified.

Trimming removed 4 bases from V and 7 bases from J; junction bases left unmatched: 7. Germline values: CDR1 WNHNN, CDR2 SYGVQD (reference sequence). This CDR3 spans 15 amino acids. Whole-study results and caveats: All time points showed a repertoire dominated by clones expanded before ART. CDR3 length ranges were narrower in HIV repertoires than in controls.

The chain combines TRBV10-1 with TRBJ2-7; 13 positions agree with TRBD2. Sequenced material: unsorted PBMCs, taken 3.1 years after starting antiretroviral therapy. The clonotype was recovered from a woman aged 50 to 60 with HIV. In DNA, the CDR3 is TGCGCCAGCAGTGCCGGACTAGCGGGGGAGGAAGAGCAGTACTTC. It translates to CASSAGLAGEEEQYF.